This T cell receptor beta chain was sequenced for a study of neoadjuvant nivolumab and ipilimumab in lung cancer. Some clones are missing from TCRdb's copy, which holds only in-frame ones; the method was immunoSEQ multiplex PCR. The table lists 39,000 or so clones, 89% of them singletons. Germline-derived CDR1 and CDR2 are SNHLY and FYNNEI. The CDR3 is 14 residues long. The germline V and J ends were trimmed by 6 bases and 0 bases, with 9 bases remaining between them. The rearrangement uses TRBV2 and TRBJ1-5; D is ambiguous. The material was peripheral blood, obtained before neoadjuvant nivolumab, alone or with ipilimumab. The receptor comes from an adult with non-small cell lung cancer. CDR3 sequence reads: CASRALYSNQPQHF. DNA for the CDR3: TGTGCCAGCAGGGCACTCTATAGCAATCAGCCCCAGCATTTT.